This TCR beta chain originates from a study of T cell clonality in common variable immunodeficiency. Donors gave about 5 to 8 ml heparinized peripheral whole blood. Equal genomic DNA amounts from CVID and control samples were sequenced. TCRdb's copy holds only in-frame clones and misses some; the assay was immunoSEQ multiplex PCR. There are approximately 44,000 clones in the sample, none observed a single time. Sequencing was carried out using peripheral blood mononuclear cells. The clonotype originates from a person aged 18 to 70 in good health.

The CDR3 bases that were read are TGTGCCAGCAGTGAACAGGGAGGTAACTATGGT. Residues: CASSEQGGNYG. The complete CDR3 protein is CASSEQGGNYGQYF. This chain links TRBV6-1 with TRBJ2-4, with D possibly being TRBD2 (6 bases). The CDR3 end falls 3 residues outside the read, so it is completed with the germline J gene. The CDR3 length is 14 residues. Germline-derived CDR1 and CDR2 are MNHNS and SASEGT.